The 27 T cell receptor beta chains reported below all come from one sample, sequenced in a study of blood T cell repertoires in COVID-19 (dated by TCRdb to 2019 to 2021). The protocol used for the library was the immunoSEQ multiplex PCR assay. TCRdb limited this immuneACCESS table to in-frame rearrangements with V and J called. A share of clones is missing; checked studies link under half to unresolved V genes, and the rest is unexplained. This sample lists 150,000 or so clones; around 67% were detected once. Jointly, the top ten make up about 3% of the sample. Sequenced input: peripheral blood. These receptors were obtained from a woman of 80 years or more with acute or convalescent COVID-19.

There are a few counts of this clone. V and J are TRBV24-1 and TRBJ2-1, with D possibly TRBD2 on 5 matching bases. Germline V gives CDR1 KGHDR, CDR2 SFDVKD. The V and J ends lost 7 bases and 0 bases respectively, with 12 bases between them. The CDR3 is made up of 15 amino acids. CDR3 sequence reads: CATSAAEGSYNEQFF. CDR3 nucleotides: TGTGCCACCAGCGCAGCAGAGGGCTCCTACAATGAGCAGTTCTTC.

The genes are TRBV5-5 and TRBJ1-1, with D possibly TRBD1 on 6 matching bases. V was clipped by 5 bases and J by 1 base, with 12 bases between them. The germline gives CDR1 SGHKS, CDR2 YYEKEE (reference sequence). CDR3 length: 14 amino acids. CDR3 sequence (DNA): TGTGCCAGCAGGCATTCAGGGGCGAACACTGAAGCTTTCTTT. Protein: CASRHSGANTEAFF.

The CDR3 reads CSASGLAGAGELFF. The DNA for the CDR3 is TGCAGTGCTAGTGGACTAGCGGGAGCCGGGGAGCTGTTTTTT. V gene TRBV20-1 combines with J gene TRBJ2-2, with TRBD2 matching over 13 bases. Germline loops: CDR1 DFQATT, CDR2 SNEGSKA (reference sequence). The CDR3 spans 14 residues. After removal of 3 bases from V and 6 bases from J, the junction contained 1 base not matched to a gene.

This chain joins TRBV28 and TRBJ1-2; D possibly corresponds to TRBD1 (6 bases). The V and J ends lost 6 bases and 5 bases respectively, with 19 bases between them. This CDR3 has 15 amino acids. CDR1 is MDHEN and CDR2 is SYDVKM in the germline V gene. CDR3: CASSLPPPRGYGYTF. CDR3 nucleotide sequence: TGTGCCAGCAGCCTCCCCCCCCCGAGGGGGTATGGCTACACCTTC.

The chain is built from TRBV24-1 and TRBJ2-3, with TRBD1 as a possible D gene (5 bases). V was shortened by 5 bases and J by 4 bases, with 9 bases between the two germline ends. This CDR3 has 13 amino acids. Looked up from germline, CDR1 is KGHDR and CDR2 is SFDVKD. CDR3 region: CATSVQAPDTQYF. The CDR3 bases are TGTGCCACCAGTGTACAGGCCCCAGATACGCAGTATTTT.

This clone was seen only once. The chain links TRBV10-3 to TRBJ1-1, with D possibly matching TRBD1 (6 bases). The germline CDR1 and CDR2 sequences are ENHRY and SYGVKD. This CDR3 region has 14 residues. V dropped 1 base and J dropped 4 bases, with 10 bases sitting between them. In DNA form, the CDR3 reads TGTGCCATCAGTGAGTTTGGGGGCCGCACTGAAGCTTTCTTT. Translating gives CAISEFGGRTEAFF.

The CDR3 here is CASRWGGFTDTQYF. The CDR3 region has the DNA TGTGCCAGCAGATGGGGGGGATTCACAGATACGCAGTATTTT. The chain carries TRBV6-5 and TRBJ2-3, with 7 bases lining up with TRBD2. Looked up from germline, CDR1 is MNHEY and CDR2 is SVGAGI. The CDR3 totals 14 residues. Germline trimming cut 6 bases from V and 2 bases from J; bases unmatched to any gene: 5.

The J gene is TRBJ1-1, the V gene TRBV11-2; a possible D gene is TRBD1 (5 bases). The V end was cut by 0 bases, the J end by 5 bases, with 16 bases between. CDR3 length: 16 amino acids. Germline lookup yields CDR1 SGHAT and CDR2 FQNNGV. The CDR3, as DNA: TGTGCCAGCAGCTTAGATAATCTGCAGGGCAAAACTGAAGCTTTCTTT. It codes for CASSLDNLQGKTEAFF. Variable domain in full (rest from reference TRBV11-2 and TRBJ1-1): EAGVAQSPRYKIIEKRQSVAFWCNPISGHATLYWYQQILGQGPKLLIQFQNNGVVDDSQLPKDRFSAERLKGVDSTLKIQPAKLEDSAVYLCASSLDNLQGKTEAFFGQGTRLTVV.

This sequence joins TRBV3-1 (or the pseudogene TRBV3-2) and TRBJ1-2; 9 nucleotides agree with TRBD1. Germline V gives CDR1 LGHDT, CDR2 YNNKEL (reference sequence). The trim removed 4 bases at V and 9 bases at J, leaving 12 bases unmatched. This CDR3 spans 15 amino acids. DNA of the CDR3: TGTGCCAGCAGCCGGACCGGGGACGGGACAGGGCGCTACACCTTC. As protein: CASSRTGDGTGRYTF.

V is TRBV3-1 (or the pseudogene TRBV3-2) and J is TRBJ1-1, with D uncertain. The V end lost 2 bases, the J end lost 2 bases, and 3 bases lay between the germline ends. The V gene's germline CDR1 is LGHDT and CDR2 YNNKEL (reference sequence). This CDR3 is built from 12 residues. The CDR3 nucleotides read TGTGCCAGCAGCCAAATAAACACTGAAGCTTTCTTT. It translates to CASSQINTEAFF.

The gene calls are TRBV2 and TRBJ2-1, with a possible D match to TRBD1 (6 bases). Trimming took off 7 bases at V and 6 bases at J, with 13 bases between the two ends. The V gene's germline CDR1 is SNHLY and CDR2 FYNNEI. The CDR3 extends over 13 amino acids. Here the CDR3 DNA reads TGTGCCAGCAAGGGGACACCCTCCAATGAGCAGTTCTTC. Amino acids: CASKGTPSNEQFF.

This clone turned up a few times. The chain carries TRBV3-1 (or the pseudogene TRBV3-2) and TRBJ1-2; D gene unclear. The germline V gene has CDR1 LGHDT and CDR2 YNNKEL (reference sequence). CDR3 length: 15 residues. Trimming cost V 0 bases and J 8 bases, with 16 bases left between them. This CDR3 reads CASSQDVQAIVGYTF. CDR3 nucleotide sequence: TGTGCCAGCAGCCAAGACGTTCAGGCGATCGTGGGCTACACCTTC.

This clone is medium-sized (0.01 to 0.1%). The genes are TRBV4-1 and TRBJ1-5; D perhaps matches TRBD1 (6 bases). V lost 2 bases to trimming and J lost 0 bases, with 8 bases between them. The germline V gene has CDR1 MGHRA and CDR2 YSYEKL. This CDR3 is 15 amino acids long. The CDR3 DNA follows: TGCGCCAGCAGCCAAATAGGGGGTAGCAATCAGCCCCAGCATTTT. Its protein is CASSQIGGSNQPQHF.

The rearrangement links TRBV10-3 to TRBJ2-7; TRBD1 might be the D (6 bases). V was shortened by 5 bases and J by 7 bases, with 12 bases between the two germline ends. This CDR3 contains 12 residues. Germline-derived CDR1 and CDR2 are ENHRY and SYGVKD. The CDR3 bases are TGTGCCATCAGTTTCAAACAGGGTGAGCAGTACTTC. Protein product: CAISFKQGEQYF.

CDR3 protein: CASSEDSGYGYTF. CDR3 coding DNA: TGTGCCAGCAGTGAAGACAGCGGCTATGGCTACACCTTC. V usage is TRBV2 and J usage is TRBJ1-2, with unresolved D. CDR1 and CDR2 from the germline V gene are SNHLY and FYNNEI. The V and J ends lost 1 base and 4 bases respectively, with 7 bases between them. This CDR3 region has 13 residues.

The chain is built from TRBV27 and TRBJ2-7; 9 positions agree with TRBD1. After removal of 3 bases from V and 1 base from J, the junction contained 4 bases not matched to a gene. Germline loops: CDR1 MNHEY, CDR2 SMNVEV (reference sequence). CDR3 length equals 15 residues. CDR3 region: CASSFLGQGSYEQYF. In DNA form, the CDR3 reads TGTGCCAGCAGTTTCCTAGGACAGGGGTCCTACGAGCAGTACTTC.

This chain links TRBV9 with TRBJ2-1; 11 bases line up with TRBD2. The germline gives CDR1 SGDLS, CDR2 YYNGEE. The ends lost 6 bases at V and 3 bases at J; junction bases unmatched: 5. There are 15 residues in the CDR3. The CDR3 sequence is CASTTGTSGYNEQFF. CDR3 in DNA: TGTGCCAGCACCACCGGGACTAGCGGCTACAATGAGCAGTTCTTC.

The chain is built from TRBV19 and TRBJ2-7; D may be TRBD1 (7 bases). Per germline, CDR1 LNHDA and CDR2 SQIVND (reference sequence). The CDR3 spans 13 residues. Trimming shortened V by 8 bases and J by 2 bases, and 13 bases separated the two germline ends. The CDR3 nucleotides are TGTGCCAGTGCACAGGGGACTGCCTACGAGCAGTACTTC. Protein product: CASAQGTAYEQYF. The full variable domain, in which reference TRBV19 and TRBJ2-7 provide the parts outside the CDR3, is DGGITQSPKYLFRKEGQNVTLSCEQNLNHDAMYWYRQDPGQGLRLIYYSQIVNDFQKGDIAEGYSVSREKKESFPLTVTSAQKNPTAFYLCASAQGTAYEQYFGPGTRLTVT.

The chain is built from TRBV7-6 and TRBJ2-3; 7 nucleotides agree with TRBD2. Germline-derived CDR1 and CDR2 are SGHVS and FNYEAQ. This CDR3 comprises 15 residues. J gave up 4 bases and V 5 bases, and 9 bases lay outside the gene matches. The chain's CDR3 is CASSQSGVGSDTQYF. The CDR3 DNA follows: TGTGCCAGCAGCCAAAGCGGGGTGGGCTCAGATACGCAGTATTTT.

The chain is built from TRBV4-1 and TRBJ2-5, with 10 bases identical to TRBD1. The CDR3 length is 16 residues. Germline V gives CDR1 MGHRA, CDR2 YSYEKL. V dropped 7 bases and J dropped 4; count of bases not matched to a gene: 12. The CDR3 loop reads CASTIRTGGEGETQYF. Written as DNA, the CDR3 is TGCGCCAGCACCATCCGGACAGGGGGTGAGGGAGAGACCCAGTACTTC.

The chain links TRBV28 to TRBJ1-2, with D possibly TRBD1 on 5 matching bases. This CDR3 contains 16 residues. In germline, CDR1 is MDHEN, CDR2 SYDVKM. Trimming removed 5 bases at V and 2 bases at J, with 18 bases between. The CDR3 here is CASSHLAGVVNYGYTF. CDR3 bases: TGTGCCAGCAGTCACCTCGCGGGGGTTGTAAACTATGGCTACACCTTC.

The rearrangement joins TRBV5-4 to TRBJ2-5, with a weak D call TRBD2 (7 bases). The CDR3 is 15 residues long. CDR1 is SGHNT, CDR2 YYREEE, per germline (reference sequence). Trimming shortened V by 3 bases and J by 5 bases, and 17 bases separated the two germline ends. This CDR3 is CASSYGLGRGETQYF. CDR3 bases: TGTGCCAGCAGCTATGGACTGGGGAGGGGGGAGACCCAGTACTTC.

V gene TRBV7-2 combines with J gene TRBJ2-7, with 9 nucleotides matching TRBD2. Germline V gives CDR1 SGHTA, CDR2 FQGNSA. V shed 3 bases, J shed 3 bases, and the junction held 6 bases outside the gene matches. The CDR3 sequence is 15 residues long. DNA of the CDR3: TGTGCCAGCAGCTTGACTAGCGGCAACCGCTACGAGCAGTACTTC. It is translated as CASSLTSGNRYEQYF.

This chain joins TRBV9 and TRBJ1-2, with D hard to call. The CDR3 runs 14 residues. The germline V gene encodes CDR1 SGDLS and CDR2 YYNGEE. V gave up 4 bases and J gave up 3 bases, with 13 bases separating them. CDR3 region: CASSSNRRDYGYTF. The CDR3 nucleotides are TGTGCCAGCAGCTCGAATCGCCGGGACTATGGCTACACCTTC.

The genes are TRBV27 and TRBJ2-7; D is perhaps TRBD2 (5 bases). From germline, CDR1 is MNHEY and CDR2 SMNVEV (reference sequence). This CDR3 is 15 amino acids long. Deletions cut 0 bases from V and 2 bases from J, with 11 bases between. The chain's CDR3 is CASSLSPPGTYEQYF. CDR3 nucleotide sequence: TGTGCCAGCAGTTTATCCCCCCCGGGGACCTACGAGCAGTACTTC.

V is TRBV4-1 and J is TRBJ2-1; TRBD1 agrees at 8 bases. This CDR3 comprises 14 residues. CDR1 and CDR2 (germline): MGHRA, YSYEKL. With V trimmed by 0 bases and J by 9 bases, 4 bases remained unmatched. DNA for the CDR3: TGCGCCAGCAGCCAAGATGGACAGGGCGGTGAGCAGTTCTTC. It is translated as CASSQDGQGGEQFF.

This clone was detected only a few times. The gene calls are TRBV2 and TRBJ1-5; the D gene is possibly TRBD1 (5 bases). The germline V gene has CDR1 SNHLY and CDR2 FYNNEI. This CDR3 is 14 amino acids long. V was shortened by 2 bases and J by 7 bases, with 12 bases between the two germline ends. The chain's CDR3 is CASSERAGRQPQHF. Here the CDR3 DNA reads TGTGCCAGCAGTGAAAGGGCAGGGCGACAGCCCCAGCATTTT. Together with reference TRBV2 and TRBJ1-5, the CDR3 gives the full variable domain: EPEVTQTPSHQVTQMGQEVILRCVPISNHLYFYWYRQILGQKVEFLVSFYNNEISEKSEIFDDQFSVERPDGSNFTLKIRSTKLEDSAMYFCASSERAGRQPQHFGDGTRLSIL.